Below are 14 T cell receptor beta chains sequenced from a single sample in a study of T cell responses to AZD1222 COVID-19 vaccine. The repertoire was sequenced with immunoSEQ multiplex PCR; TCRdb's copy has only in-frame clones and lacks some. Of about 130,000 clones in the sample, approximately 94% were seen once. This material consisted of peripheral blood, taken on day 0 of AZD1222 vaccination. These receptors came from an adult in good health.

The chain uses TRBV27 and TRBJ1-1, with D perhaps matching TRBD1 (6 bases). CDR1 and CDR2 from the germline V gene are MNHEY and SMNVEV (reference sequence). Trimming removed 1 base from V and 1 base from J, with 10 bases in between. This CDR3 has 15 amino acids. The CDR3 here is CASSLFGGPNTEAFF. CDR3 DNA sequence: TGTGCCAGCAGTTTATTTGGGGGGCCGAACACTGAAGCTTTCTTT.

The chain employs TRBV18 and TRBJ1-1; 7 bases match TRBD1. The CDR3 runs to 14 residues. V trimming: 1 base; J trimming: 6 bases; junction bases outside the gene matches: 5. Germline loops: CDR1 KGHSH, CDR2 LQKENI. The CDR3 region has the DNA TGTGCCAGCTCACCACAGGGGGCTTTATCTGAAGCTTTCTTT. Protein: CASSPQGALSEAFF.

V and J are TRBV7-3 and TRBJ2-1, with a possible D match to TRBD1 (6 bases). The CDR3 is made up of 11 amino acids. Germline lookup yields CDR1 SGHTA and CDR2 FQGTGA. V dropped 4 bases and J dropped 10 bases, with 8 bases sitting between them. CDR3 nucleotide sequence: TGTGCCAGCAGCTCAGACAGGGAGCAGTTCTTC. This translates into CASSSDREQFF.

This rearrangement joins TRBV11-1 to TRBJ2-1; TRBD1 is a possible D gene (5 bases). The CDR3 runs 14 residues. Germline V gene lookup returns CDR1 SGHAT and CDR2 FQDESV (reference sequence). Deletions cut 2 bases from V and 4 bases from J, with 9 bases between. CDR3 region: CASSLRRGYNEQFF. CDR3 nucleotide sequence: TGTGCCAGCAGCTTACGAAGGGGATACAATGAGCAGTTCTTC.

For the CDR3, the DNA is TGTGCCAGCAGTTTAGGAGGGCAGGCCTCCGGAAACACCATATATTTT. Its protein product is CASSLGGQASGNTIYF. This rearrangement joins TRBV6-5 to TRBJ1-3; D not certain. V lost 4 bases, J lost 4 bases, and 17 bases lay in between. Germline lookup yields CDR1 MNHEY and CDR2 SVGAGI. The CDR3 runs to 16 residues.

The genes are TRBV19 and TRBJ1-3; D remains ambiguous. This CDR3 has 15 residues. With 5 bases removed from V and 2 bases from J, the gap between germline ends came to 13 bases. From germline, CDR1 is LNHDA and CDR2 SQIVND (reference sequence). This chain's CDR3 is CASSESAFAGNTIYF. In DNA form, the CDR3 reads TGTGCCAGTAGTGAGTCGGCGTTTGCTGGAAACACCATATATTTT.

The gene calls are TRBV28 and TRBJ2-3; D perhaps matches TRBD1 (5 bases). The V and J ends lost 5 bases and 0 bases respectively, with 12 bases between them. CDR3 length: 15 residues. The germline CDR1 and CDR2 sequences are MDHEN and SYDVKM. The CDR3 region has the DNA TGTGCCAGCAGTCAGGGATTACCTAGCACAGATACGCAGTATTTT. Translation: CASSQGLPSTDTQYF.

V is TRBV4-2 and J is TRBJ2-3, with D perhaps matching TRBD2 (5 bases). The germline CDR1 and CDR2 sequences are LGHNA and YNFKEQ. The V end was cut by 0 bases, the J end by 2 bases, with 18 bases between. The CDR3 has 18 residues. CDR3 in DNA: TGTGCCAGCAGCCAAGAGGTACTAGTGGGCGACAACACAGATACGCAGTATTTT. Translated, it gives CASSQEVLVGDNTDTQYF.

The rearrangement joins TRBV28 to TRBJ1-1; unclear D gene. The CDR3 covers 11 residues. CDR1 MDHEN and CDR2 SYDVKM come from the germline V gene. V was clipped by 7 bases and J by 3 bases, with 6 bases between them. The CDR3 coding sequence is TGTGCCAGCACCGATTACACTGAAGCTTTCTTT. This translates into CASTDYTEAFF.

The gene calls are TRBV7-2 and TRBJ1-6, with a possible D match to TRBD1 (5 bases). CDR3 length equals 16 residues. Germline V gene data show CDR1 as SGHTA and CDR2 as FQGNSA. Trimming removed 1 base from V and 6 bases from J, with 13 bases in between. The chain's CDR3 is CASSLEQVRPNSPLHF. Here the CDR3 DNA reads TGTGCCAGCAGCTTAGAACAGGTCCGTCCTAATTCACCCCTCCACTTT.

The chain employs TRBV3-1 (or the pseudogene TRBV3-2) and TRBJ1-3; unclear D gene. This CDR3 is 13 amino acids long. The V gene's germline CDR1 is LGHDT and CDR2 YNNKEL (reference sequence). V was trimmed by 3 bases and J by 0 bases, leaving 3 bases between them. The CDR3 nucleotides read TGTGCCAGCAGCCAGAGCTCTGGAAACACCATATATTTT. This codes for CASSQSSGNTIYF.

The gene calls are TRBV4-1 and TRBJ1-3; 9 positions agree with TRBD1. The J segment lost 3 bases and the V segment lost 4 bases, leaving 7 bases of the junction unmatched. Germline CDR1 reads MGHRA; CDR2 reads YSYEKL. CDR3 length: 16 residues. CDR3 nucleotides: TGCGCCAGCAGCCTCTCCGGGACAGGGAATGGAAACACCATATATTTT. It codes for CASSLSGTGNGNTIYF.

This chain uses TRBV28 with TRBJ2-5, with D uncertain. The CDR3 contains 11 residues. Trimming cost V 2 bases and J 5 bases, with 3 bases left between them. From germline, CDR1 is MDHEN and CDR2 SYDVKM. CDR3 DNA sequence: TGTGCCAGCAGTTTAGGGGAGACCCAGTACTTC. Translating gives CASSLGETQYF.

This chain uses TRBV5-1 with TRBJ1-2; 11 bases map to TRBD1. V lost 4 bases, J lost 8 bases, and 4 bases stayed unmatched. Germline V gene data show CDR1 as SGHRS and CDR2 as YFSETQ. The CDR3 has 13 amino acids. DNA for the CDR3: TGCGCCAGCAGCCCTGGGACAGGGGGGGGCTACACCTTC. Protein: CASSPGTGGGYTF.